Listed below are T cell receptor beta chains from one sample, sequenced in a study of OX40 agonist ivuxolimab in advanced cancers. Produced via immunoSEQ multiplex PCR; TCRdb's table is partial and in-frame only. The profile shows around 35,000 clones, 70% to 90% of them singletons. The sequenced sample was CD4+ or CD8+ T cells sorted from blood, obtained in a trial of the OX40 agonist ivuxolimab. The receptors shown here come from an adult with an advanced solid tumor such as melanoma, head and neck, liver or kidney cancer. Each CDR3 is given with its conserved first and last residue. Fields, in order: J gene, clone size, V gene, D gene, CDR3 protein, CDR3 DNA. A D gene is named only where the DNA matches it firmly. Clone sizes are given selectively: once, few, many, or a class where the clone is expanded.

TRBJ1-1 - TRBV19 - CASSTGHPNTEAFF TGTGCCAGTAGCACCGGGCACCCGAACACTGAAGCTTTCTTT
TRBJ2-7 - TRBV10-2 - CASSEGSLYEQYF TGCGCCAGCAGTGAGGGCAGCCTCTACGAGCAGTACTTC
TRBJ2-2 few TRBV5-4 TRBD1 CASSPQGAHTGELFF TGTGCCAGCAGCCCGCAGGGGGCTCACACCGGGGAGCTGTTTTTT
TRBJ2-1 - TRBV7-9 - CASRKTGGEYIEQFF TGTGCCAGCAGGAAAACTGGGGGCGAATATATTGAGCAGTTCTTC
TRBJ2-2 once TRBV10-3 TRBD1 CAISEQGANTGELFF TGTGCCATCAGTGAACAGGGGGCTAACACCGGGGAGCTGTTTTTT
TRBJ1-4 - TRBV5-4 - CASSLRLGATNEKLFF TGTGCCAGCAGCCTAAGATTGGGCGCAACTAATGAAAAACTGTTTTTT
TRBJ2-7 - TRBV7-3 - CASSSGVPGEQYF TGTGCCAGCAGCTCCGGGGTTCCGGGGGAGCAGTACTTC
TRBJ2-2 - TRBV27 TRBD2 CASRLVGLAGGQNTGELFF TGTGCCAGCAGGCTCGTCGGACTAGCGGGGGGCCAGAACACCGGGGAGCTGTTTTTT
TRBJ2-7 once TRBV13 - CASSARDGSSYEQYF TGTGCCAGCAGTGCCCGGGACGGAAGCTCCTACGAGCAGTACTTC
TRBJ2-7 - TRBV6-1 - CASSEASPYEQYF TGTGCCAGCAGTGAAGCGAGTCCCTACGAGCAGTACTTC
TRBJ1-2 - TRBV18 - CASSPDGDYGYTF TGTGCCAGCTCACCAGACGGGGACTATGGCTACACCTTC
TRBJ1-6 few TRBV6-5 TRBD1 CASSRRGQGDSPLHF TGTGCCAGCAGCCGACGGGGACAGGGCGATTCACCCCTCCACTTT
TRBJ2-3 - TRBV2 - CASSDLGTTSTDTQYF TGTGCCAGCAGTGATCTTGGCACCACGAGCACAGATACGCAGTATTTT
TRBJ2-7 - TRBV14 - CASSRLPYEQYF TGTGCCAGCAGTAGGTTACCCTACGAGCAGTACTTC
TRBJ2-7 - TRBV6-5 - CASRSTGTAGQYF TGTGCCAGCAGAAGCACAGGGACCGCGGGGCAGTACTTC
TRBJ1-2 - TRBV7-3 - CARPGTGYTF TGTGCCAGACCAGGGACTGGCTACACCTTC
TRBJ2-7 - TRBV7-2 TRBD2 CASSKGTSGNYEQYF TGTGCCAGCAGCAAAGGGACTAGCGGCAACTACGAGCAGTACTTC
TRBJ1-1 - TRBV19 - CASSRSDTEAFF TGTGCCAGTAGTAGGTCTGACACTGAAGCTTTCTTT
TRBJ2-5 - TRBV30 - CASRRVWVEETQYF TGTGCCAGCCGGAGGGTTTGGGTCGAGGAGACCCAGTACTTC
TRBJ2-3 - TRBV11-2 TRBD2 CASTTPAGGSFSTDTQYF TGTGCCAGCACGACCCCCGCGGGGGGCTCATTTAGCACAGATACGCAGTATTTT
TRBJ1-2 - TRBV5-4 - CASSLGFNYGYTF TGTGCCAGCAGCTTGGGGTTCAACTATGGCTACACCTTC
TRBJ1-5 - TRBV11-2 - CASSLTGNQPQHF TGTGCCAGCAGCTTAACAGGGAATCAGCCCCAGCATTTT
TRBJ2-2 few TRBV4-2 - CASSQEEGAGGELFF TGTGCCAGCAGCCAAGAGGAGGGCGCGGGCGGGGAGCTGTTTTTT
TRBJ1-5 few TRBV18 - CASSQGSNQPQHF TGTGCCAGCTCACAGGGATCAAATCAGCCCCAGCATTTT